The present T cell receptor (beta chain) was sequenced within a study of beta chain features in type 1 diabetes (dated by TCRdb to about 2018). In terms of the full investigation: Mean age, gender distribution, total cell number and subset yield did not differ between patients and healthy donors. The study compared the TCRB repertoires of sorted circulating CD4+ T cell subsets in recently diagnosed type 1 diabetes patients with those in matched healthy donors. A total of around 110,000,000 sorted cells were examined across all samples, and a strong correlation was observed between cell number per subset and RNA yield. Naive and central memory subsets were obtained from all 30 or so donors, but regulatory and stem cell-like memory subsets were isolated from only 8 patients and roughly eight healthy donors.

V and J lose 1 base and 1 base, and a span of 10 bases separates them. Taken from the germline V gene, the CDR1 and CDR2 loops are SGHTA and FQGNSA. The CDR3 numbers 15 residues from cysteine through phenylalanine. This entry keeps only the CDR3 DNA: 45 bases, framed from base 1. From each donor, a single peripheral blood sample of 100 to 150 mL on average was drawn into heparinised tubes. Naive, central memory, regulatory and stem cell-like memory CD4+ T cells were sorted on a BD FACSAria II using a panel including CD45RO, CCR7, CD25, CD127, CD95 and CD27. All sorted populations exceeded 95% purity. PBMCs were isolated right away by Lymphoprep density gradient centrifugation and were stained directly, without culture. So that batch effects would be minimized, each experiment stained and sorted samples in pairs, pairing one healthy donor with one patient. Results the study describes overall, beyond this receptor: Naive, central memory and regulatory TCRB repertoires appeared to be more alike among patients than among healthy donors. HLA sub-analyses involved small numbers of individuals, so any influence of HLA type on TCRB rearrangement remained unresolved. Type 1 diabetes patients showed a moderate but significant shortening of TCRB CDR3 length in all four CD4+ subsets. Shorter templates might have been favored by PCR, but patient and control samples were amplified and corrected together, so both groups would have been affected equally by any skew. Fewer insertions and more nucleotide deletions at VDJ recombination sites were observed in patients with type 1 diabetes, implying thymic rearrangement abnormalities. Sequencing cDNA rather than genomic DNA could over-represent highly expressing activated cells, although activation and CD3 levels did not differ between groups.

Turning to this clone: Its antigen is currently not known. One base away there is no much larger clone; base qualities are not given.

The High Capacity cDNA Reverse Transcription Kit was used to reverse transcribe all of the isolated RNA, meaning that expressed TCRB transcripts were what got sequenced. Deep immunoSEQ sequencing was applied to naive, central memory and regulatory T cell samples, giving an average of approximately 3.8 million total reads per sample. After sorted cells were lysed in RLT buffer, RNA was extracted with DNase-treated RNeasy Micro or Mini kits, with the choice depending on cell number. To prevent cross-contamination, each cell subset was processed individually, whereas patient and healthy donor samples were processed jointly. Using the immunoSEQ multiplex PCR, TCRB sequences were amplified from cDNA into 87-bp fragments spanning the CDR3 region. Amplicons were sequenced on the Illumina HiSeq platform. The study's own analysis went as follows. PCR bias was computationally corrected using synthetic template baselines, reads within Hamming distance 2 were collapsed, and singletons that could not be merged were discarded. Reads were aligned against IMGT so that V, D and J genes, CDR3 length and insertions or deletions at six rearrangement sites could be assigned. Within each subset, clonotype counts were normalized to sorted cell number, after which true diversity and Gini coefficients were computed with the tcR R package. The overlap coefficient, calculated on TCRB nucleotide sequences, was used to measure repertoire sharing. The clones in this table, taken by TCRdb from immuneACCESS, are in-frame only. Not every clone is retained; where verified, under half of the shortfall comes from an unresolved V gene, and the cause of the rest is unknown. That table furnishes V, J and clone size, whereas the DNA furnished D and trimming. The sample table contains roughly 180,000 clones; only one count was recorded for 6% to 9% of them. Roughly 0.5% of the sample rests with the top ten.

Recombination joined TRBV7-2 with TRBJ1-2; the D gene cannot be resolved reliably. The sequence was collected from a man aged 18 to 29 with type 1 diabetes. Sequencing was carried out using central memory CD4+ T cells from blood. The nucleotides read TGTGCCAGCAGCTTAGATTCCGCGGTTAACTATGGCTACACCTTC. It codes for CASSLDSAVNYGYTF.